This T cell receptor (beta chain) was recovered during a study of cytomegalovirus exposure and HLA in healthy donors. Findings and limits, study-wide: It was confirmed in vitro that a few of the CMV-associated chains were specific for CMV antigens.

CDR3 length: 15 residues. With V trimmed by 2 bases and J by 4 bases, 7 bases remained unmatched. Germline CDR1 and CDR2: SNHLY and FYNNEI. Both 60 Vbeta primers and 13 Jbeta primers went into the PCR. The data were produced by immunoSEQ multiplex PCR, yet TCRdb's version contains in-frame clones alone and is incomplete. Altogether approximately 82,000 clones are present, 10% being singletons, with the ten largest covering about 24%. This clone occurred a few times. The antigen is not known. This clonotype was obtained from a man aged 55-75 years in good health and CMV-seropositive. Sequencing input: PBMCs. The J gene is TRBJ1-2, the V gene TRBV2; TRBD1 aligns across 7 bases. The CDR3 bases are TGTGCCAGCAGTGAAATCGGGCAGGGGGGCTATGGCTACACCTTC. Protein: CASSEIGQGGYGYTF.